Following are 21 T cell receptor beta chains from one sample sequenced in a study of regulatory T cells in long-lasting Graves disease. As for time point: newly diagnosed GD, antithyroid drugs for less than 3 months. The authors made the TCR library using RNA they extracted from PBMCs. The TCR beta library used iRepertoire HTBI primers with Arm-PCR amplification of CDR3. In TCRdb, the multiplex PCR reads were re-called with MiXCR into one record per CDR3 protein. The table records under 450,000 distinct CDR3 sequences, 15% to 20% of them present only once. The same data also went into a second study, on T cells in Graves' hyperthyroidism and ophthalmopathy.

The input for sequencing was peripheral blood mononuclear cells (PBMCs), taken at new diagnosis, from a patient treated with antithyroid drugs. The origin of the receptors is a young woman with Graves disease.

This clonotype showed up many times. The CDR3 DNA reads TGTGCCAGCAGTTCAACGTACAGGGTCCCCGGCTACACCTTC. Translated, it gives CASSSTYRVPGYTF. This chain connects TRBV27 to TRBJ1-2; D possibly corresponds to TRBD1 (6 bases). CDR3 size: 14 residues. The germline V gene encodes CDR1 MNHEY and CDR2 SMNVEV (reference sequence). V was pared by 4 bases and J by 8 bases, with 17 bases between.

A few counts support this clonotype. V usage is TRBV4-2 and J usage is TRBJ2-5, with TRBD2 identical over 8 bases. Trimming cost V 2 bases and J 4 bases; bases outside gene matches: 6. Per the germline V gene, CDR1 is LGHNA and CDR2 is YNFKEQ. This CDR3 region has 15 residues. The CDR3 coding sequence is TGTGCCAGCAGCCAAACCGGGGGGGCAACAGAGACCCAGTACTTC. It codes for CASSQTGGATETQYF.

This clonotype occurred many times. The genes are TRBV2 and TRBJ1-1; weak D call: TRBD1 (6 bases). In germline, CDR1 is SNHLY, CDR2 FYNNEI. The CDR3 totals 13 residues. The CDR3: CASKGTLLTEAFF. The DNA for the CDR3 is TGTGCTTCCAAAGGGACATTGTTAACTGAAGCTTTCTTT.

This chain uses TRBV24-1 with TRBJ2-2, with D uncertain. The V gene lost 5 bases and the J gene lost 10 bases, with 25 bases spanning the gap. The V gene's germline CDR1 is KGHDR and CDR2 SFDVKD. The CDR3 extends over 17 amino acids. Here the CDR3 reads CATSAGSRALGAVELFF. The DNA for the CDR3 is TGTGCCACCAGTGCTGGAAGTAGAGCCTTGGGCGCCGTGGAGCTGTTTTTT.

This clonotype was seen at least ten times. The chain carries TRBV3-1 and TRBJ1-2, with D possibly matching TRBD1 (5 bases). V was clipped by 1 base and J by 4 bases, with 13 bases between them. CDR3 length: 15 amino acids. Germline V CDR1 and CDR2: LGHDT, YNNKEL (reference sequence). The DNA for the CDR3 is TGTGCCAGCAGCCAAGTGATTGGGGCCGGCTATGGCTACACCTTC. Protein sequence: CASSQVIGAGYGYTF.

This clonotype was observed many times. The rearrangement links TRBV3-1 to TRBJ1-2; unclear D gene. Germline CDR1 reads LGHDT; CDR2 reads YNNKEL (reference sequence). This CDR3 is 20 amino acids long. Trimming removed 3 bases from V and 0 bases from J, with 26 bases in between. The CDR3 DNA reads as TGTGCCAGCAGCCACGGAATGGGTATGATCAAAGGACTGTCTAACTATGGCTACACCTTC. Translated, it gives CASSHGMGMIKGLSNYGYTF.

At least ten counts were recorded for this clonotype. The chain recombines TRBV3-1 with TRBJ1-2; TRBD1 is a possible D gene (5 bases). The germline V gene encodes CDR1 LGHDT and CDR2 YNNKEL (reference sequence). This CDR3 region has 13 residues. V lost 0 bases and J 4 bases, leaving 6 bases between the germline ends. The CDR3 DNA follows: TGTGCCAGCAGCCAAGATGACAGCTATGGCTACACCTTC. Translation gives CASSQDDSYGYTF. Using reference TRBV3-1 and TRBJ1-2 for the parts outside the CDR3, the full variable domain is DTAVSQTPKYLVTQMGNDKSIKCEQNLGHDTMYWYKQDSKKFLKIMFSYNNKELIINETVPNRFSPKSPDKAHLNLHINSLELGDSAVYFCASSQDDSYGYTFGSGTRLTVV.

This clonotype appeared a few times. The genes are TRBV5-8 and TRBJ1-2, with no clear D. This CDR3 comprises 9 residues. In germline, CDR1 is SGHTS, CDR2 YDEGEE. The V end was cut by 10 bases, the J end by 6 bases, with 7 bases between. The CDR3 nucleotides are TGTGCCCTGGGGAATGGCTACACCTTC. It specifies CALGNGYTF.

This clonotype was detected ten times or more. The chain couples TRBV12-5 to TRBJ2-1; the match to TRBD1 covers 7 bases. With 3 bases clipped from V and 6 bases from J, the junction kept 5 bases outside the gene matches. Germline-derived CDR1 and CDR2 are LGHNT and FRNRAP. This CDR3 has 14 residues. The CDR3 nucleotides read TGTGCTAGTGGTTTATTACAGGGGATCAATGAGCAGTTCTTC. It translates to CASGLLQGINEQFF.

This clonotype was counted between two and nine times. This chain links TRBV28 with TRBJ2-1, with D unresolved. CDR3 length equals 12 residues. The germline CDR1 and CDR2 sequences are MDHEN and SYDVKM. The V gene lost 5 bases and the J gene lost 3 bases, with 5 bases spanning the gap. The DNA of the CDR3 is TGTGCCAGCAGTCCCGTCTACAATGAGCAGTTCTTC. As protein: CASSPVYNEQFF.

In its sample, this clonotype was seen many times. V usage is TRBV12-3 or TRBV12-4 and J usage is TRBJ2-1, with 7 positions matching TRBD2. The CDR3 consists of 15 residues. Unmatched junction bases numbered 8, after V lost 1 base and J lost 8 bases. CDR3 in DNA: TGTGCCAGCAGTTTAGGGCGGGAGTGGGGGGATGAGCAGTTCTTC. This encodes CASSLGREWGDEQFF.

This sequence joins TRBV5-6 and TRBJ1-6; maybe TRBD1 (5 bases). The CDR3 totals 15 residues. V shed 2 bases and J shed 10 bases, with 16 bases lying between them. From germline, CDR1 is SGHDT and CDR2 YYEEEE. The CDR3 protein is CASSFTGGGSSPLHF. The CDR3 nucleotides read TGTGCCAGCAGCTTCACAGGTGGGGGGAGCTCACCCCTCCACTTT.

In its sample, this clonotype was seen a few times. This chain joins TRBV6-2 or TRBV6-3 and TRBJ1-1; D is unresolved. CDR3 length equals 14 residues. In germline, CDR1 is MNHEY, CDR2 SVGEGT. V gave up 0 bases and J gave up 1 base, with 6 bases separating them. The CDR3: CASSYSWGNTEAFF. CDR3 DNA sequence: TGTGCCAGCAGTTACTCGTGGGGGAACACTGAAGCTTTCTTT.

The table lists this clonotype with many counts. This chain uses TRBV6-1 with TRBJ2-3, with TRBD2 as a possible D gene (7 bases). V dropped 3 bases and J dropped 5 bases, with 15 bases sitting between them. The CDR3 sequence is 15 residues long. Germline V gene data show CDR1 as MNHNS and CDR2 as SASEGT. The chain's CDR3 is CASSDPGGHGDTQYF. The CDR3 DNA is TGTGCCAGCAGTGACCCGGGGGGCCATGGAGATACGCAGTATTTT.

This clonotype was counted many times. The chain combines TRBV5-1 with TRBJ2-5; 8 bases match TRBD1. J gave up 2 bases and V 0 bases, and 21 bases lay outside the gene matches. There are 21 residues in the CDR3. Germline V lookup: CDR1 SGHRS, CDR2 YFSETQ. The CDR3 DNA is TGCGCCAGCAGCTTGGGCTTTTTCGGGACAGGACGTTTAGGCGGGCAAGAGACCCAGTACTTC. This sequence encodes CASSLGFFGTGRLGGQETQYF.

This clonotype was observed many times. The chain uses TRBV6-2 or TRBV6-3 and TRBJ2-5; D perhaps matches TRBD2 (7 bases). Between the trimmed V and J ends, which lost 6 bases and 9 bases, there was a span of 17 bases. Per germline, CDR1 MNHEY and CDR2 SVGEGT. CDR3 length equals 13 residues. CDR3 DNA sequence: TGTGCCAGCAGAGAATGGGAGGGGGGGGCCCAGTACTTC. This encodes CASREWEGGAQYF.

The sample holds a few counts of this clonotype. DNA of the CDR3: TGTGCCAGCTCTCTAGCGGGAGAGATCTACGAGCAGTACTTC. Encoded protein: CASSLAGEIYEQYF. This chain joins TRBV6-1 and TRBJ2-7, with 10 bases aligning to TRBD2. V lost 8 bases and J lost 3; bases outside the gene matches: 7. The CDR3 sequence is 14 residues long. Germline CDR1 reads MNHNS; CDR2 reads SASEGT.

The chain combines TRBV11-2 with TRBJ2-3; 10 nucleotides align to TRBD2. CDR1 is SGHAT and CDR2 is FQNNGV in the germline V gene. The CDR3 covers 16 residues. Trimming took 0 bases from V and 2 from J; bases not matched to a gene: 2. CDR3 amino acids: CASSLELAGLTDTQYF. CDR3 DNA sequence: TGTGCCAGCAGCTTAGAACTAGCGGGGCTCACAGATACGCAGTATTTT.

Many counts were recorded for this clonotype. The chain couples TRBV29-1 to TRBJ2-7; maybe TRBD2 (5 bases). Looked up from germline, CDR1 is SQVTM and CDR2 is ANQGSEA. V was clipped by 4 bases and J by 6 bases, with 13 bases between them. This CDR3 has 12 residues. CDR3 in amino acids: CSVVRETSEQYF. The CDR3 region has the DNA TGCAGCGTTGTGAGGGAAACATCCGAGCAGTACTTC.

This clonotype showed up many times. The chain has TRBV28 and TRBJ2-5; D is unclear. Germline-derived CDR1 and CDR2 are MDHEN and SYDVKM. CDR3 length equals 17 residues. V gave up 3 bases and J gave up 0 bases, with 17 bases separating them. The CDR3 DNA reads as TGTGCCAGCAGTTTCCGCACCTTGGGTCGGTACCAAGAGACCCAGTACTTC. Translating it yields CASSFRTLGRYQETQYF.

This clonotype was counted at least ten times. The chain employs TRBV7-9 and TRBJ2-3, with D perhaps TRBD2 (6 bases). Germline values: CDR1 SEHNR, CDR2 FQNEAQ (reference sequence). The CDR3 totals 18 residues. The V end lost 5 bases, the J end lost 1 base, and 22 bases lay between the germline ends. In DNA form, the CDR3 reads TGTGCCAGCAGCATCCTCCCCGGGACTCCCGGCGGCACAGATACGCAGTATTTT. The encoded protein is CASSILPGTPGGTDTQYF.